A selection of T cell receptor beta chains follows, all from one sample in a study of blood T cells in healthy people across ages. A single record per CDR3 protein comes from TCRdb applying MiXCR to the 5' RACE reads. The sample includes some 920,000 distinct CDR3 sequences, just over 50% of them seen just once. What was sequenced was blood. These receptors were obtained from a woman aged 55-69 years in good health. Both conserved end residues are part of each CDR3. The D gene is left open where the match is weak. Only some rows state a clone size, as once, few, many or a class for expanded clones.

size,D,J,V,DNA,CDR3
-,-,TRBJ1-1,TRBV24-1,TGTGCCACCAGTTCACAGGGATATGAAGCTTTCTTT,CATSSQGYEAFF
-,-,TRBJ1-5,TRBV20-1,TGCAGTGCTAGTTGGGGCAATCAGCCCCAGCATTTT,CSASWGNQPQHF
-,TRBD1,TRBJ1-5,TRBV7-8,TGTGCCAGCAACCGTAAGGGGGCCGGCAATCAGCCCCAGCATTTT,CASNRKGAGNQPQHF
-,-,TRBJ1-5,TRBV20-1,TGCAGTGCCTACCGGGGAGGATTTAGCAATCAGCCCCAGCATTTT,CSAYRGGFSNQPQHF
-,-,TRBJ2-6,TRBV13,TGTGCCAGCGGCTTTCGAGCCTCTGGGGCCAACGTCCTGACTTTC,CASGFRASGANVLTF
-,-,TRBJ2-7,TRBV4-2,TGTGCCAGCAGCCAAGATATTTCGAGCTCCTACAATGAGCAGTACTTC,CASSQDISSSYNEQYF
-,TRBD2,TRBJ2-3,TRBV5-1,TGCGCCAGCACCCGGACTAGCGGAGCGAACGCAGATACGCAGTATTTT,CASTRTSGANADTQYF
-,-,TRBJ2-1,TRBV29-1,TGCAGCGTTGAAGGCCGGGAGCTACTGTACAATGAGCAGTTCTTC,CSVEGRELLYNEQFF
-,-,TRBJ2-1,TRBV11-1,TGTGCCAGCAGCTTAGGTACAGTCAATGAGCAGTTCTTC,CASSLGTVNEQFF
-,TRBD2,TRBJ2-7,TRBV3-1,TGTGCCAGCAGCCAAGTTGGTGCTAGCGGGAAGCACGAGCAGTACTTC,CASSQVGASGKHEQYF
few,TRBD2,TRBJ2-1,TRBV20-1,TGCAGTGCTAGAGCTAGCGGGAGTCTAATTATGTACAATGAGCAGTTCTTC,CSARASGSLIMYNEQFF
-,TRBD1,TRBJ2-7,TRBV20-1,TGCAGTGCTAGAAAGACGGGACAGGGTTTCGAGCAGTACTTC,CSARKTGQGFEQYF
-,-,TRBJ2-1,TRBV20-1,TGCAGTGCATGTTCGCCGGGAGTAACCTACAATGAGCAGTTCTTC,CSACSPGVTYNEQFF
few,-,TRBJ1-1,TRBV3-1,TGTGCCAGCAGCCAATCCAGGGCTGAAGCTTTCTTT,CASSQSRAEAFF
few,-,TRBJ2-5,TRBV2,TGTGCCAGCAGTGAGGACGGGACCCAGTACTTC,CASSEDGTQYF
-,TRBD1,TRBJ1-2,TRBV19,TGTGCCACCGCGACAGGGATGGGCCTGGTCTATGGCTACACCTTC,CATATGMGLVYGYTF
-,-,TRBJ2-3,TRBV9,TGTGCCAGCAGCGTAGGTTGGGGAGATACGCAGTATTTT,CASSVGWGDTQYF
few,TRBD1,TRBJ2-5,TRBV5-1,TGCGCCAGCAGCTTGGTTATTGGGACAGGCCTTCAAGAGACCCAGTACTTC,CASSLVIGTGLQETQYF
-,-,TRBJ2-1,TRBV28,TGTGCCAGCAGTTTTTCTGTAATAGGTCGAGGGCCATCCTACAATGAGCAGTTCTTC,CASSFSVIGRGPSYNEQFF
-,TRBD1,TRBJ1-2,TRBV27,TGTGCCAGCAGTGGGACAGGGTACGGGGTGTATGGCTACACCTTC,CASSGTGYGVYGYTF
once,-,TRBJ2-3,TRBV29-1,TGCAGCGTTGTGGTGGGGGGGGCAGGAGATACGCAGTATTTT,CSVVVGGAGDTQYF
-,-,TRBJ2-7,TRBV29-1,TGCAGCGTAGGGGCTAGCGCCGCCTCGGGGTACGAGCAGTACTTC,CSVGASAASGYEQYF
-,-,TRBJ2-7,TRBV12-3/TRBV12-4,TGTGCCAGCGGCCAAACTCGACTCGCCGGGGCCCCAAATTTCGGGGGCGAGCAGTACTTC,CASGQTRLAGAPNFGGEQYF
-,TRBD2,TRBJ2-7,TRBV5-6,TGCACCAGCAGCTCAGCGGGAGGCGCCTACGAGCAGTACTTC,CTSSSAGGAYEQYF
-,TRBD1,TRBJ2-5,TRBV6-1,TGTGCCAGCAGTCCAGGACAGGCTAACCCATCTCAAGAGACCCAGTACTTC,CASSPGQANPSQETQYF
-,-,TRBJ2-5,TRBV20-1,TGCAGGGCTAGATATGAGGCCCAGTACTTC,CRARYEAQYF
-,-,TRBJ2-7,TRBV6-2/TRBV6-3,TGTGCCAGCAGTTACTCCAATCGGGGTACCTACGAGCAGTACTTC,CASSYSNRGTYEQYF
-,-,TRBJ1-4,TRBV7-2,TGTGCCAGCAGCAACAATCCGGTTAATGAAAAACTGTTTTTT,CASSNNPVNEKLFF
-,-,TRBJ2-7,TRBV15,TGTGCCACCACCCAGGGGCCCTTTGGAAACGAGCAGTACTTC,CATTQGPFGNEQYF
many,-,TRBJ1-4,TRBV13,TGTGCCAGCAGCTTGTCTGGGGAAAAACTGTTTTTT,CASSLSGEKLFF
many,TRBD1,TRBJ1-6,TRBV20-1,TGCAGTGCTAGGGGACAGGGGAATTCACCCCTCCACTTT,CSARGQGNSPLHF
-,-,TRBJ2-3,TRBV15,TGTGCCACCAGCAGCGCTCACACAGATACGCAGTATTTT,CATSSAHTDTQYF
-,TRBD1,TRBJ1-2,TRBV28,TGTGCCAGCAGTCCAGGGACAGGGAGAGGGGGCTACACCTTC,CASSPGTGRGGYTF
-,TRBD1,TRBJ2-5,TRBV6-1,TGTGCCAGCACCGCCACCGGGACAGGGTATGAGACCCAGTACTTC,CASTATGTGYETQYF
-,-,TRBJ2-6,TRBV20-1,TGCAGCTTCGAATCTGGGGCCAACGTCCTGACTTTC,CSFESGANVLTF
-,-,TRBJ2-3,TRBV7-2,TGTGCCAGCAGCCCTTCTAGCGTGCACACAGATACGCAGTATTTT,CASSPSSVHTDTQYF
-,TRBD1,TRBJ1-1,TRBV4-2,TGTGCCAGCAGCCAGACCGGGACAGGGGGTTTGGGGGACACTGAAGCTTTCTTT,CASSQTGTGGLGDTEAFF
once,-,TRBJ2-5,TRBV7-9,TGTGCCAGCAGCTTACGAGGGTACCAAGAGACCCAGTACTTC,CASSLRGYQETQYF
-,-,TRBJ2-3,TRBV7-9,TGTGCCAGCAGCTTCACACTGACCGCGCAGTATTTT,CASSFTLTAQYF
few,-,TRBJ2-7,TRBV10-3,TGTGCCATCAGTGAGAGGGGACTTTCCTCCTACGAGCAGTACTTC,CAISERGLSSYEQYF
few,TRBD2,TRBJ2-7,TRBV28,TGTGCCAGCAGTTCCCGGACTCAACAGGGGGCTACTAGCGGGAGGATGTCCTACGAGCAGTACTTC,CASSSRTQQGATSGRMSYEQYF
-,-,TRBJ2-7,TRBV4-1,TGCGCCAGCAGCTATAGGGTAAACTCCTACGAGCAGTACTTC,CASSYRVNSYEQYF
many,-,TRBJ2-2,TRBV7-8,TGTGCCAGCAGCTTATCCAGGGTCACCGGGGAGCTGTTTTTT,CASSLSRVTGELFF
-,-,TRBJ2-5,TRBV14,TGTGCCAGCAGCCAGGGGCGATTGCAGTACTTC,CASSQGRLQYF
once,TRBD1,TRBJ2-2,TRBV7-8,TGTGCCAGCAGCTTAGCCAGGGGGCTGGCTAAGGCCGGGGAGCTGTTTTTT,CASSLARGLAKAGELFF
-,-,TRBJ2-3,TRBV28,TGTGCCAGCGACCAGAGCACAGATACGCAGTATTTT,CASDQSTDTQYF
-,TRBD2,TRBJ2-1,TRBV12-3/TRBV12-4,TGTGCCAGCAGTCCCCCCATCTCGGGAGGGTGGTGGGAAAATGAGCAGTTCTTC,CASSPPISGGWWENEQFF
-,TRBD1,TRBJ2-1,TRBV24-1,TGTGCCACCAGTGACCCCGGGACAGAAAGTCAGCAGTTCTTC,CATSDPGTESQQFF
-,-,TRBJ2-7,TRBV6-6,TGTGCCAGCAGGAAAACCGGGGCGGCCGACGAGCAGTACTTC,CASRKTGAADEQYF
-,-,TRBJ1-6,TRBV19,TGTGCCAGTAGTAACAGCGTTTGGTCACCCCTCCACTTT,CASSNSVWSPLHF
few,-,TRBJ1-1,TRBV28,TGTGCCAGCAGTTTTGACTTCTTCAGGACTGAAGCTTTCTTT,CASSFDFFRTEAFF